A single sample is the source of the 29 T cell receptor beta chains below, sequenced in a study of T cells expressing NK-cell markers (dated by TCRdb to about 2020). Libraries were constructed by 5' RACE. Reads for this sample came from an Illumina HiSeq 2000. Following reprocessing of the reads by TCRdb, the data hold one row per CDR3 protein sequence and no DNA is available. The sample's clone listing holds 400,000 to 500,000 distinct CDR3 sequences. Roughly 7.2% of the sample lies in the top ten. Input material: blood T cells: a sorted CD56 or NKG2C T cell subset, CD4+ or CD8+ T cells, or bulk PBMC T cells (not recorded which). Receptors originate from a woman aged 18 to 69 in good health.

The rearrangement joins TRBV7-9 to TRBJ2-3; TCRdb selects TRBD1, and the lack of DNA leaves this call unchecked. The CDR3 sequence is 15 residues long. The germline gives CDR1 SEHNR, CDR2 FQNEAQ (reference sequence). CDR3 amino acids: CASRLRGLLTDTQYF.

V and J are TRBV30 and TRBJ2-1. CDR3 size: 13 residues. CDR1 GTSNPN and CDR2 SVGIG come from the germline V gene (reference sequence). CDR3 amino acids: CAWKASSYNEQFF.

The chain carries TRBV6-1 and TRBJ2-1; TCRdb calls TRBD1, which cannot be checked without DNA. CDR1 and CDR2 from the germline V gene are MNHNS and SASEGT. This CDR3 spans 14 amino acids. CDR3 loop: CASSRQQGSYEQFF.

The chain carries TRBV6-6 and TRBJ1-5; TCRdb returns TRBD1, unconfirmable since there is no DNA. The CDR3 is made up of 13 amino acids. From germline, CDR1 is MNHNY and CDR2 SVGAGI (reference sequence). CDR3 amino acids: CASRKAPGQPQHF.

This sequence joins TRBV20-1 and TRBJ2-7; no DNA is available, so the TRBD2 call from TCRdb remains unchecked. The CDR3 runs 14 residues. Germline V gene lookup returns CDR1 DFQATT and CDR2 SNEGSKA (reference sequence). The CDR3 region is CSARELAGGHEQYF.

The rearrangement links TRBV5-6 to TRBJ2-1; TCRdb's D gene call, TRBD2, goes unchecked for lack of DNA. In germline, CDR1 is SGHDT, CDR2 YYEEEE. The CDR3 loop spans 17 amino acids. CDR3 amino acids: CASRPAPSGGAYNEQFF. The variable domain in full, with the rest retrieved from reference TRBV5-6 and TRBJ2-1, is DAGVTQSPTHLIKTRGQQVTLRCSPKSGHDTVSWYQQALGQGPQFIFQYYEEEERQRGNFPDRFSGHQFPNYSSELNVNALLLGDSALYLCASRPAPSGGAYNEQFFGPGTRLTVL.

V and J are TRBV5-1 and TRBJ2-2; TCRdb gives TRBD1 as the D gene, but with no DNA this cannot be confirmed. CDR1 and CDR2 from the germline V gene are SGHRS and YFSETQ. The CDR3 loop spans 15 amino acids. CDR3 in amino acids: CASSRDRANTGELFF.

This sequence joins TRBV7-8 and TRBJ2-1. CDR1 SGHVS and CDR2 FQNEAQ come from the germline V gene. The CDR3 totals 12 residues. The CDR3 sequence is CASTSSRNEQFF.

The J gene is TRBJ2-5, the V gene TRBV5-4. The CDR3 consists of 14 residues. Germline V gives CDR1 SGHNT, CDR2 YYREEE (reference sequence). CDR3: CASSLFSGQETQYF.

The chain carries TRBV12-3 or TRBV12-4 and TRBJ2-3; TCRdb returns TRBD2, unconfirmable since there is no DNA. The length of the CDR3 is 16 residues. This CDR3 is CASSRSGGGRTDTQYF.

The chain combines TRBV7-3 with TRBJ2-2; as DNA is missing, the TRBD1 call by TCRdb cannot be tested. This CDR3 contains 13 residues. The germline V gene encodes CDR1 SGHTA and CDR2 FQGTGA. The CDR3 sequence: CASSGGQFGELFF.

The V gene is TRBV20-1, the J gene TRBJ2-3; TCRdb's D call of TRBD2 is untestable without DNA. The CDR3 is 16 amino acids. The germline V gene has CDR1 DFQATT and CDR2 SNEGSKA (reference sequence). CDR3 protein: CSASRWDGRSTDTQYF.

V usage is TRBV5-4 and J usage is TRBJ2-5. Looked up from germline, CDR1 is SGHNT and CDR2 is YYREEE (reference sequence). This CDR3 is built from 14 residues. CDR3 sequence: CASSFSTVSETQYF.

J is TRBJ2-7 and V is TRBV10-3; absent DNA, TCRdb's TRBD2 call cannot be checked. CDR1 and CDR2 (germline): ENHRY, SYGVKD. The CDR3 covers 14 residues. CDR3 region: CAISELADAYEQYF.

This sequence joins TRBV30 and TRBJ2-1. Per germline, CDR1 GTSNPN and CDR2 SVGIG (reference sequence). The CDR3 is 13 residues long. CDR3 sequence reads: CASSWGHINEQFF.

The rearrangement uses TRBV5-1 and TRBJ2-5. The CDR3 extends over 16 amino acids. The germline V gene encodes CDR1 SGHRS and CDR2 YFSETQ. The CDR3 loop reads CASSLGADTAQETQYF.

The CDR3 spells CASSPWVGGARDTQYF. The J gene is TRBJ2-3, the V gene TRBV3-1; TCRdb's D call of TRBD2 is untestable without DNA. Germline CDR1 is LGHDT and CDR2 is YNNKEL (reference sequence). The CDR3 sequence is 16 residues long.

The chain employs TRBV7-2 and TRBJ2-7; TCRdb lists TRBD1, though no DNA is available to test this call. CDR1 SGHTA and CDR2 FQGNSA come from the germline V gene. This CDR3 region has 15 residues. CDR3 sequence: CASSPGTPTTDEQYF.

The chain carries TRBV6-1 and TRBJ1-6. The CDR3 sequence is 13 residues long. The germline V gene encodes CDR1 MNHNS and CDR2 SASEGT. This CDR3 is CASKRDIFSPLHF.

The chain recombines TRBV4-2 with TRBJ2-3; there is no DNA to check the TCRdb D call of TRBD1. The CDR3 totals 12 residues. CDR1 and CDR2 (germline): LGHNA, YNFKEQ. Here the CDR3 reads CASSQAGGTQYF.

The rearrangement joins TRBV12-3 or TRBV12-4 to TRBJ2-1. The CDR3 extends over 13 amino acids. The CDR3 spells CASSPTQYNEQFF.

This chain connects TRBV5-1 to TRBJ2-7. Looked up from germline, CDR1 is SGHRS and CDR2 is YFSETQ. This CDR3 has 14 residues. CDR3: CASRKEAAVYEQYF.

The chain recombines TRBV7-9 with TRBJ2-1; TCRdb's D gene call, TRBD2, goes unchecked for lack of DNA. The CDR3 covers 16 residues. Germline assignment: CDR1 SEHNR and CDR2 FQNEAQ (reference sequence). CDR3 region: CASSLQGLADRNEQFF.

The chain uses TRBV12-3 or TRBV12-4 and TRBJ1-2; TCRdb lists TRBD1, though no DNA is available to test this call. This CDR3 is built from 15 residues. The CDR3 loop is CASSLTGGRNYGYTF.

The chain employs TRBV11-2 and TRBJ2-2. The CDR3 covers 14 residues. The germline V gene encodes CDR1 SGHAT and CDR2 FQNNGV. CDR3 protein: CASSLPSATGELFF. Complete variable domain (other parts from reference TRBV11-2 and TRBJ2-2): EAGVAQSPRYKIIEKRQSVAFWCNPISGHATLYWYQQILGQGPKLLIQFQNNGVVDDSQLPKDRFSAERLKGVDSTLKIQPAKLEDSAVYLCASSLPSATGELFFGEGSRLTVL.

The chain combines TRBV5-1 with TRBJ2-3; absent DNA, TCRdb's TRBD2 call cannot be checked. Germline CDR1 SGHRS, CDR2 YFSETQ. The CDR3 extends over 16 amino acids. The CDR3 loop reads CASSSGLAFSTDTQYF.

V gene TRBV9 combines with J gene TRBJ2-1. CDR1 is SGDLS, CDR2 YYNGEE, per germline. CDR3 length: 15 amino acids. The CDR3 loop is CASSVVAGAGHEQFF.

The rearrangement uses TRBV12-3 or TRBV12-4 and TRBJ2-1; TCRdb's D call of TRBD1 is untestable without DNA. CDR3 length: 14 amino acids. CDR3 sequence reads: CASKARVIYNEQFF.

V usage is TRBV6-2 or TRBV6-3 and J usage is TRBJ1-5. CDR3 length equals 15 residues. CDR1 MNHEY and CDR2 SVGEGT come from the germline V gene. CDR3 in amino acids: CASTQDLYSNQPQHF.